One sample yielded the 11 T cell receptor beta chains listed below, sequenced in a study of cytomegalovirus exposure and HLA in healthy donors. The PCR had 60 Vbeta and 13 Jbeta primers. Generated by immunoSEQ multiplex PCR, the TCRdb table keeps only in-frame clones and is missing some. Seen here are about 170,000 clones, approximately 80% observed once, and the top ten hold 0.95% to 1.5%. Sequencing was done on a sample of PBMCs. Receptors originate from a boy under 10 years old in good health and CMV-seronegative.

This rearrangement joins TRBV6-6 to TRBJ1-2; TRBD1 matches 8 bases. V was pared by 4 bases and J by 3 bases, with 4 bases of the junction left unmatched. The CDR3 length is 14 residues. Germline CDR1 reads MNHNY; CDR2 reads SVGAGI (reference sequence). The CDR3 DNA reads TGTGCCAGCAGTTCCCAGACAGGGGACTATGGCTACACCTTC. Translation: CASSSQTGDYGYTF.

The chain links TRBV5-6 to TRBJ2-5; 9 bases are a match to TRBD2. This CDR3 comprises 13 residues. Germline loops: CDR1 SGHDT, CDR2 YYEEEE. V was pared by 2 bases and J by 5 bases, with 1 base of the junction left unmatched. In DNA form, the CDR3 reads TGTGCCAGCAGCTTAAGCGGGGGGGAGACCCAGTACTTC. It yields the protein CASSLSGGETQYF.

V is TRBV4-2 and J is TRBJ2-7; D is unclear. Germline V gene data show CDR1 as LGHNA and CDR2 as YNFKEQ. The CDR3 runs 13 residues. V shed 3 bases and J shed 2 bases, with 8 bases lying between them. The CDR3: CASSQRLTYEQYF. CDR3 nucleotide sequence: TGTGCCAGCAGCCAGCGACTTACCTACGAGCAGTACTTC.

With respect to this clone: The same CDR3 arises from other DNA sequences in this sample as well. CDR3 bases: TGTGCCAGCAGCAGACTAGCGGGAGGACCGAATGAGCAGTTCTTC. As protein: CASSRLAGGPNEQFF. This sequence joins TRBV6-5 and TRBJ2-1; 13 nucleotides match TRBD2. V shed 6 bases and J 7 bases; nucleotides not matched to a gene: 6. Germline-derived CDR1 and CDR2 are MNHEY and SVGAGI. There are 15 residues in the CDR3.

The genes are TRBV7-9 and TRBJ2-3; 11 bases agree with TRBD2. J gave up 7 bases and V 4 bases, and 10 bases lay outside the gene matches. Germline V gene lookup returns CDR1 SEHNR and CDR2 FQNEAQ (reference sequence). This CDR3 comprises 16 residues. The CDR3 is CASSSLAGGFSNTQYF. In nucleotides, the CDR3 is TGTGCCAGCAGCTCCCTAGCGGGGGGATTTTCAAATACGCAGTATTTT.

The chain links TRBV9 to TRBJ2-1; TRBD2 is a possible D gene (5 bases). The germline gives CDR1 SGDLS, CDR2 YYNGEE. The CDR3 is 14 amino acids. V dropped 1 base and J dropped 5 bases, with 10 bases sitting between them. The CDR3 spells CASSVLPGNNEQFF. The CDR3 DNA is TGTGCCAGCAGCGTACTACCGGGGAACAATGAGCAGTTCTTC.

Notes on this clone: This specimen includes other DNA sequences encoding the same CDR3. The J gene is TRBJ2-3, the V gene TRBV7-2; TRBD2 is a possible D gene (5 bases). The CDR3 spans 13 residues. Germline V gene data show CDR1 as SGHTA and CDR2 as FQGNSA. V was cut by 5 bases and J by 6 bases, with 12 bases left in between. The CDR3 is CASSLGLADTQYF. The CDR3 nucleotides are TGTGCCAGCAGCCTAGGATTAGCGGATACGCAGTATTTT.

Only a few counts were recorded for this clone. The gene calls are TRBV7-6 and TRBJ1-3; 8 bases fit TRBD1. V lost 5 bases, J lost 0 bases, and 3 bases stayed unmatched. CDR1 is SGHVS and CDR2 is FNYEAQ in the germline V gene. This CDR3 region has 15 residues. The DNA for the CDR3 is TGTGCCAGCAGCCCCGGGACAGGCTCTGGAAACACCATATATTTT. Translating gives CASSPGTGSGNTIYF.

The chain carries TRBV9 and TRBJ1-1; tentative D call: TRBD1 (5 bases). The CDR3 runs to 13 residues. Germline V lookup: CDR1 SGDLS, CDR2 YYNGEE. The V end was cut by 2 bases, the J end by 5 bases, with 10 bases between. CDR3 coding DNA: TGTGCCAGCAGCGTTACGGGGGAGACTGAAGCTTTCTTT. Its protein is CASSVTGETEAFF. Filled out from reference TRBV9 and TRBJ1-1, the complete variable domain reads DSGVTQTPKHLITATGQRVTLRCSPRSGDLSVYWYQQSLDQGLQFLIQYYNGEERAKGNILERFSAQQFPDLHSELNLSSLELGDSALYFCASSVTGETEAFFGQGTRLTVV.

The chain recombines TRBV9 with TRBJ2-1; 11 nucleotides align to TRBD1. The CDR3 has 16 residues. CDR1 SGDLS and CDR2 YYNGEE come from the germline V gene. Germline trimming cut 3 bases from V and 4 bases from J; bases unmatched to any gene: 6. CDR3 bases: TGTGCCAGCAGCGAGACCGGGACAGGGGGTTACAATGAGCAGTTCTTC. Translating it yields CASSETGTGGYNEQFF. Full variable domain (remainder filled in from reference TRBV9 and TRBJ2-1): DSGVTQTPKHLITATGQRVTLRCSPRSGDLSVYWYQQSLDQGLQFLIQYYNGEERAKGNILERFSAQQFPDLHSELNLSSLELGDSALYFCASSETGTGGYNEQFFGPGTRLTVL.

CDR3 protein: CATSRDDRASNQPQHF. CDR3 sequence (DNA): TGTGCCACCAGCAGAGACGACAGGGCGAGCAATCAGCCCCAGCATTTT. The chain uses TRBV15 and TRBJ1-5, with 7 bases aligning to TRBD1. This CDR3 contains 16 residues. Germline V gives CDR1 LNHNV, CDR2 YYDKDF (reference sequence). Trimming at V came to 0 bases and at J to 1 base, leaving 3 bases not matched to a gene.